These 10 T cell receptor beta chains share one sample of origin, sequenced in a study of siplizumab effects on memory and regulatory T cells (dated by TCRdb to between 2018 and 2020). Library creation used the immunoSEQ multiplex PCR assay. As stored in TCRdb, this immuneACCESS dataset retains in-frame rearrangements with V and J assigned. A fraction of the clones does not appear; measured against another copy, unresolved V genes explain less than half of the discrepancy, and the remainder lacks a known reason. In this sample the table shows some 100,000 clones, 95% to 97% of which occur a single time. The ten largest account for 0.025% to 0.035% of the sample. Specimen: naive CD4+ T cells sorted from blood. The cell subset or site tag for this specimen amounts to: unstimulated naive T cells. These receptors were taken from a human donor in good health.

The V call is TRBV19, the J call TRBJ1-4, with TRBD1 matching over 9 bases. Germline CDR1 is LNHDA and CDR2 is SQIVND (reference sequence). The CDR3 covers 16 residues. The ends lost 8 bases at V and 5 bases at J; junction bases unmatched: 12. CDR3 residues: CASRSTGGIKNEKLFF. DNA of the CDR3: TGTGCCAGTCGATCGACAGGGGGTATCAAAAATGAAAAACTGTTTTTT.

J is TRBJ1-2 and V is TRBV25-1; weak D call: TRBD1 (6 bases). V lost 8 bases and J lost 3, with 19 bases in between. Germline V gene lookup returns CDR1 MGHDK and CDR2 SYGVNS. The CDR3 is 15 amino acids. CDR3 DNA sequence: TGTGCCAGCGTCGACTCACAGGGAAATTACTATGGCTACACCTTC. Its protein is CASVDSQGNYYGYTF.

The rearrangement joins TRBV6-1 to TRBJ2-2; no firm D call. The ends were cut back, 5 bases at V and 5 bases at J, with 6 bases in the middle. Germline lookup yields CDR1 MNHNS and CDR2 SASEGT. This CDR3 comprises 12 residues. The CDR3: CASSRSTGELFF. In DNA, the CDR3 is TGTGCCAGCAGTAGAAGTACCGGGGAGCTGTTTTTT.

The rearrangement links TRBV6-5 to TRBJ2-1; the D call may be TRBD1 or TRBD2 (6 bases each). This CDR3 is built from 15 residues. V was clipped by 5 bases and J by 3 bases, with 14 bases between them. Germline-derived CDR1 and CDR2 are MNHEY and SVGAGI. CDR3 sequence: CASSKGGLGYNEQFF. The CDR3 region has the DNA TGTGCCAGCAGTAAGGGGGGATTGGGCTACAATGAGCAGTTCTTC.

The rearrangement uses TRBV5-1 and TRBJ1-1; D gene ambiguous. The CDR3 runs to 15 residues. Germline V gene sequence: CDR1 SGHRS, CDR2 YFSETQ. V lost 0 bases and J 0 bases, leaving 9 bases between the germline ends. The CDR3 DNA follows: TGCGCCAGCAGCTTGGTTGTAGGGATGAACACTGAAGCTTTCTTT. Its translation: CASSLVVGMNTEAFF.

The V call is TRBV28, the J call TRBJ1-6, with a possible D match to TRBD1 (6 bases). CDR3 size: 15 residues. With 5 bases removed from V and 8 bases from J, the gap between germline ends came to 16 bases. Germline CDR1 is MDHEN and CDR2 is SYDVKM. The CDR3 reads CASSQLQRGDSPLHF. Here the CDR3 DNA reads TGTGCCAGCAGTCAACTACAGAGGGGGGATTCACCCCTCCACTTT.

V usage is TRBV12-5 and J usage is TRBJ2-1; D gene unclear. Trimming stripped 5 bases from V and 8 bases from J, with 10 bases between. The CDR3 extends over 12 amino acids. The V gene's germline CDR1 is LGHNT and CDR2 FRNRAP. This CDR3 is CASGKVADEQFF. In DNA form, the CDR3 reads TGTGCTAGTGGTAAGGTGGCAGATGAGCAGTTCTTC.

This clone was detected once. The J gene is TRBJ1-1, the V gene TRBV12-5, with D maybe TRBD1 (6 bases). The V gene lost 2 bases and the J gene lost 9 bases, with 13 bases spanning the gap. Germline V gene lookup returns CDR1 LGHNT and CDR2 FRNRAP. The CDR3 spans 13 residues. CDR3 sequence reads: CASGLLTGTKAFF. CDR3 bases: TGTGCTAGTGGTTTGCTAACCGGGACAAAAGCTTTCTTT.

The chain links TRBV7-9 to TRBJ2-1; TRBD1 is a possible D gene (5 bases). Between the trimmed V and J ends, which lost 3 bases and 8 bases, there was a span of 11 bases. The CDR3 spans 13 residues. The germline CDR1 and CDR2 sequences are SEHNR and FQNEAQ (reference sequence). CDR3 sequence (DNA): TGTGCCAGCAGCTTGGGCCAGGGTTATGAGCAGTTCTTC. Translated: CASSLGQGYEQFF. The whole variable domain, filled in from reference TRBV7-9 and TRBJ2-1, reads DTGVSQNPRHKITKRGQNVTFRCDPISEHNRLYWYRQTLGQGPEFLTYFQNEAQLEKSRLLSDRFSAERPKGSFSTLEIQRTEQGDSAMYLCASSLGQGYEQFFGPGTRLTVL.

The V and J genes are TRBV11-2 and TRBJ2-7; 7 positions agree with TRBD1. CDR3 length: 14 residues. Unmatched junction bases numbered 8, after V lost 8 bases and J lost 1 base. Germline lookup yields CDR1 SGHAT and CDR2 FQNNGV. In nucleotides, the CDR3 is TGTGCCAGCCGTCAACCGGGACAGTCCTACGAGCAGTACTTC. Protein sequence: CASRQPGQSYEQYF.